Sequencing of this TCR beta chain was carried out in a study of T cell responses to AZD1222 COVID-19 vaccine. Germline V lookup: CDR1 MGHRA, CDR2 YSYEKL. With 3 bases removed from V and 2 bases from J, the gap between germline ends came to 7 bases. CDR3 size: 13 residues. Second-dose groups at about 4 or about 12 weeks were pooled. Using immunoSEQ multiplex PCR, the repertoire was profiled, and TCRdb retains in-frame clones only, with some absent. The data contain some 170,000 clones, 90% to 95% of them singletons. Sample: peripheral blood, taken 28 days after the second AZD1222 dose. The rearrangement links TRBV4-1 to TRBJ1-2; TRBD1 is a possible D gene (5 bases). The sequence came from an adult who received the AZD1222 COVID-19 vaccine. The CDR3 loop reads CASSQRQNYGYTF. For the CDR3, the DNA is TGCGCCAGCAGCCAGAGACAGAACTATGGCTACACCTTC.